This paragraph reports one T cell receptor (beta chain). What it binds is not known. The Oncomine TCR Beta short-read assay sequenced DNA from cultured CD4+ T cells. Someone extracted genomic DNA from cultured CD4+ T cells. MiXCR, run by TCRdb on the PCR reads, gives a single entry per CDR3 protein. The table records 15,000 to 20,000 distinct CDR3 sequences, more than 50% of them present only once. Treatment defined: roughly nine-day PBMC culture with coronavirus spike peptide pools or control peptides (ViraFEST assay). This specimen belongs to a study of vaccination and CD4 T cells after COVID-19. Study summary: Post-vaccine sampling followed dose two by a median 72 days (range 14 to 241). Overlapping spike peptides from SARS-CoV-2, HCoV-NL63, HCoV-OC43 and HCoV-229E served to stimulate the cells.

CDR1 and CDR2 from the germline V gene are SEHNR and FQNEAQ (reference sequence). This CDR3 has 18 amino acids. The V end lost 2 bases, the J end lost 8 bases, and 27 bases lay between the germline ends. The study's findings and limits: A comparatively limited set of convalescent patients was examined, with no early post-infection timepoints.

Sequencing input: CD4+ T cells from blood, cultured in vitro. V is TRBV7-9 and J is TRBJ1-2; a weak D match, TRBD1 (5 bases). The sequence derives from a human donor who had recovered from COVID-19. This CDR3 is CASSLLPLQDGGGRGYTF. The CDR3 bases are TGTGCCAGCAGCTTACTGCCATTACAAGACGGGGGTGGGCGAGGCTACACCTTC.